Following are 8 T cell receptor beta chains from one sample sequenced in a study of patients and donors after allogeneic stem cell transplantation. TCRdb reprocessed the RT-PCR reads with MiXCR, giving one entry per CDR3 protein. The sample lists around 150,000 distinct CDR3 sequences, 30% to 45% occurring once. The sequenced sample consisted of blood, either unsorted or a sorted T cell fraction (not recorded which). The receptor source for this set is a human donor who was either an allogeneic HSCT recipient or a stem cell or donor lymphocyte infusion donor (not recorded which). It is not recorded whose cells these are; they may come from a transplant donor.

This chain's CDR3 is CASSFSGPGNEQFF. The CDR3, as DNA: TGTGCCAGCAGCTTTTCAGGTCCGGGCAATGAGCAGTTCTTC. The chain couples TRBV7-9 to TRBJ2-1; D is unclear. Germline V gene lookup returns CDR1 SEHNR and CDR2 FQNEAQ (reference sequence). V was trimmed by 3 bases and J by 6 bases, leaving 12 bases between them. The CDR3 contains 14 residues. The full variable domain, rest sourced from reference TRBV7-9 and TRBJ2-1, is DTGVSQNPRHKITKRGQNVTFRCDPISEHNRLYWYRQTLGQGPEFLTYFQNEAQLEKSRLLSDRFSAERPKGSFSTLEIQRTEQGDSAMYLCASSFSGPGNEQFFGPGTRLTVL.

This chain connects TRBV4-2 to TRBJ1-5, with unresolved D. The CDR3 loop spans 15 amino acids. V lost 0 bases and J lost 6, with 12 bases in between. Germline lookup yields CDR1 LGHNA and CDR2 YNFKEQ. CDR3 region: CASSQDVTVSQPQHF. CDR3 in DNA: TGTGCCAGCAGCCAAGACGTCACAGTAAGTCAGCCCCAGCATTTT.

In this sample, this clonotype turned up many times. The chain combines TRBV12-3 or TRBV12-4 with TRBJ1-1; D remains ambiguous. V was shortened by 8 bases and J by 1 base, with 14 bases between the two germline ends. CDR3 size: 14 residues. The CDR3 bases are TGTGCCAGCTTTCCTGGACCGGCGAACACTGAAGCTTTCTTT. It specifies CASFPGPANTEAFF.

The chain couples TRBV7-2 to TRBJ1-5; no definite D call. Per the germline V gene, CDR1 is SGHTA and CDR2 is FQGNSA. There are 15 residues in the CDR3. Trimming pared 2 bases from V and 4 bases from J, leaving 12 bases between. CDR3 bases: TGTGCCAGCAGCTTAACGGCCTATTTAAATCAGCCCCAGCATTTT. This sequence encodes CASSLTAYLNQPQHF.

The rearrangement links TRBV7-3 to TRBJ2-2, with D possibly being TRBD1 or TRBD2 (6 bases each). Trimming pared 2 bases from V and 5 bases from J, leaving 18 bases between. The CDR3 extends over 17 amino acids. Germline V gene lookup returns CDR1 SGHTA and CDR2 FQGTGA. CDR3 amino acids: CASSLPLLAGQTGELFF. The CDR3 DNA follows: TGTGCCAGCAGCTTACCACTACTAGCCGGACAGACCGGGGAGCTGTTTTTT. Full variable domain (rest looked up from reference TRBV7-3 and TRBJ2-2): GAGVSQTPSNKVTEKGKYVELRCDPISGHTALYWYRQSLGQGPEFLIYFQGTGAADDSGLPNDRFFAVRPEGSVSTLKIQRTERGDSAVYLCASSLPLLAGQTGELFFGEGSRLTVL.

The chain uses TRBV24-1 and TRBJ2-1; D ambiguous. Trimming took off 4 bases at V and 7 bases at J, with 13 bases between the two ends. This CDR3 has 14 residues. Germline loops: CDR1 KGHDR, CDR2 SFDVKD. In DNA, the CDR3 is TGTGCCACCAGTGAAGCGCGCCCCGGGAATGAGCAGTTCTTC. This sequence encodes CATSEARPGNEQFF.

The table lists this clonotype with a few counts. V usage is TRBV10-3 and J usage is TRBJ2-7; D not resolved. V was pared by 5 bases and J by 3 bases, with 8 bases between. This CDR3 has 12 amino acids. Germline values: CDR1 ENHRY, CDR2 SYGVKD. CDR3 residues: CAISSDLYEQYV. For the CDR3, the DNA is TGTGCCATCAGTTCGGACCTCTACGAGCAGTACGTC.

This chain links TRBV2 with TRBJ2-7, with D perhaps matching TRBD1 or TRBD2 (5 bases each). V gave up 0 bases and J gave up 6 bases, with 18 bases separating them. The CDR3 extends over 16 amino acids. Germline CDR1 reads SNHLY; CDR2 reads FYNNEI. This CDR3 is CASSEAPGATYGEQYF. For the CDR3, the DNA is TGTGCCAGCAGTGAAGCCCCCGGGGCCACTTACGGCGAGCAGTACTTC. The whole variable domain, filled in from reference TRBV2 and TRBJ2-7, reads EPEVTQTPSHQVTQMGQEVILRCVPISNHLYFYWYRQILGQKVEFLVSFYNNEISEKSEIFDDQFSVERPDGSNFTLKIRSTKLEDSAMYFCASSEAPGATYGEQYFGPGTRLTVT.